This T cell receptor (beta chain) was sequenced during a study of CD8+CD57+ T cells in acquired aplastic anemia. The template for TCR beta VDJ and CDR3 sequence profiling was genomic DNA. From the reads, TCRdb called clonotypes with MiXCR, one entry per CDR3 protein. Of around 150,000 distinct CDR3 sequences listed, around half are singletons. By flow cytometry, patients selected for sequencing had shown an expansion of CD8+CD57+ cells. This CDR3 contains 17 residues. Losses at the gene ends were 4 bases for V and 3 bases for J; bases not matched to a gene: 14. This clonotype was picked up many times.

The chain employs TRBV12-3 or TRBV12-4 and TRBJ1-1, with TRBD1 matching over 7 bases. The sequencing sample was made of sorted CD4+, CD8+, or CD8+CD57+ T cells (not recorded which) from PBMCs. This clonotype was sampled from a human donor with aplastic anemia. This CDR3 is CASSSHVRRQGDTEAFF. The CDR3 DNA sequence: TGTGCCAGCAGTTCTCACGTTCGGAGACAGGGAGACACTGAAGCTTTCTTT.